These 23 T cell receptor beta chains came from one sample sequenced in a study of T cells in Graves' hyperthyroidism and ophthalmopathy. Amplification of TCR beta CDR3 regions used RNA as the template. A first-round RT-PCR of the TCR CDR3 used the HTBI primer set. TCRdb itself ran the multiplex PCR reads through MiXCR, one entry per CDR3 protein. The sample has about 300,000 distinct CDR3 sequences, roughly 19% seen once. Material: blood. The receptors were sampled from a man aged 50-60 years with Graves' ophthalmopathy.

This clonotype was seen a handful of times. The chain is built from TRBV6-1 and TRBJ2-1, with 9 positions matching TRBD2. The CDR3 runs 15 residues. The V and J ends lost 4 bases and 8 bases, in that order; junction bases with no gene match: 9. Germline CDR1 and CDR2: MNHNS and SASEGT. The CDR3: CASSVAGVSFDEQFF. Written as DNA, the CDR3 is TGTGCCAGCAGTGTAGCGGGAGTTAGTTTCGATGAGCAGTTCTTC.

The rearrangement joins TRBV5-1 to TRBJ1-1; the D gene is possibly TRBD1 (5 bases). Germline-derived CDR1 and CDR2 are SGHRS and YFSETQ. The CDR3 runs 13 residues. V lost 3 bases and J 5 bases, leaving 11 bases between the germline ends. CDR3 sequence: CASSSPGGTEAFF. DNA of the CDR3: TGCGCCAGCAGCTCCCCGGGGGGGACTGAAGCTTTCTTT.

The chain links TRBV30 to TRBJ2-2, with D hard to call. From germline, CDR1 is GTSNPN and CDR2 SVGIG (reference sequence). Trimming shortened V by 2 bases and J by 5 bases, and 12 bases separated the two germline ends. This CDR3 is built from 14 residues. The DNA of the CDR3 is TGTGCCTGGAGTCTTAAAGCTTGGACCGGGGAGCTGTTTTTT. It codes for CAWSLKAWTGELFF.

This clonotype showed up many times. The genes are TRBV30 and TRBJ1-1; TRBD1 is a possible D gene (6 bases). This CDR3 spans 14 amino acids. Trimming cost V 4 bases and J 4 bases, with 16 bases left between them. Germline V lookup: CDR1 GTSNPN, CDR2 SVGIG (reference sequence). The DNA of the CDR3 is TGTGCCTGGACAAAGCGGGACATTGGCACTGAAGCTTTCTTT. As protein: CAWTKRDIGTEAFF.

V usage is TRBV18 and J usage is TRBJ2-3, with D possibly being TRBD2 (5 bases). The CDR3 contains 14 residues. The germline V and J ends were trimmed by 2 bases and 3 bases, with 9 bases remaining between them. Germline V gene sequence: CDR1 KGHSH, CDR2 LQKENI. The CDR3 here is CASSPNGKTDTQYF. The CDR3 DNA reads TGTGCCAGCTCACCAAACGGGAAAACAGATACGCAGTATTTT.

The chain carries TRBV20-1 and TRBJ1-5, with 11 positions matching TRBD1. Germline CDR1 reads DFQATT; CDR2 reads SNEGSKA (reference sequence). J lost 4 bases, V lost 3 bases, and 14 bases had no gene match. The CDR3 consists of 18 residues. CDR3 residues: CSASGRTSGTGGNQPQHF. CDR3 bases: TGCAGTGCTAGCGGAAGAACGTCTGGGACAGGGGGGAATCAGCCCCAGCATTTT.

The rearrangement joins TRBV4-1 to TRBJ2-7; 12 nucleotides line up with TRBD2. This CDR3 is built from 15 residues. CDR1 and CDR2 from the germline V gene are MGHRA and YSYEKL. V shed 3 bases, J shed 4 bases, and the junction held 4 bases outside the gene matches. CDR3 sequence reads: CASSQTSGRGYEQYF. As DNA, the CDR3 is TGCGCCAGCAGCCAGACTAGCGGGAGAGGGTACGAGCAGTACTTC.

The table lists this clonotype with many counts. CDR3 nucleotides: TGCAGTGCTAGAGGGCTAGCGGGGGACTCTGGCGAGCAGTTCTTC. This gives the protein CSARGLAGDSGEQFF. The gene calls are TRBV20-1 and TRBJ2-1, with TRBD2 identical over 10 bases. Trimming took 1 base from V and 10 from J; bases not matched to a gene: 10. The V gene's germline CDR1 is DFQATT and CDR2 SNEGSKA (reference sequence). CDR3 length: 15 amino acids.

This clonotype has a count of ten or more. The chain carries TRBV11-2 and TRBJ1-6; D ambiguous. This CDR3 comprises 15 residues. V was pared by 0 bases and J by 0 bases, with 3 bases between. Germline loops: CDR1 SGHAT, CDR2 FQNNGV. Written as DNA, the CDR3 is TGTGCCAGCAGCTTAGAGAGCTCCTATAATTCACCCCTCCACTTT. Amino acid sequence: CASSLESSYNSPLHF.

V and J are TRBV12-3 or TRBV12-4 and TRBJ2-7, with D perhaps given as TRBD1 or TRBD2 (5 bases each). The length of the CDR3 is 14 residues. The ends were cut back, 6 bases at V and 9 bases at J, with 21 bases in the middle. This CDR3 reads CASRERGVVNGQYF. The DNA for the CDR3 is TGTGCCAGCAGGGAGAGGGGCGTTGTGAACGGGCAGTACTTC.

This chain joins TRBV20-1 and TRBJ2-1, with 8 bases aligning to TRBD2. The CDR3 extends over 14 amino acids. V lost 6 bases, J lost 8 bases, and 12 bases stayed unmatched. Germline CDR1 reads DFQATT; CDR2 reads SNEGSKA (reference sequence). CDR3 sequence (DNA): TGCAGTGCGGCCAGCGGGAGAGACCGAGATGAGCAGTTCTTC. Its protein is CSAASGRDRDEQFF.

This clonotype was counted only a few times. The chain couples TRBV29-1 to TRBJ1-4; D remains unclear. The CDR3 has 11 residues. Germline values: CDR1 SQVTM, CDR2 ANQGSEA. The CDR3 region is CSARRGEKLFF. The CDR3 DNA sequence: TGCAGTGCCCGCCGGGGTGAAAAACTGTTTTTT.

This clonotype was found a few times. The chain links TRBV10-3 to TRBJ2-7, with unresolved D. Deletions cut 2 bases from V and 3 bases from J, with 11 bases between. Germline CDR1 reads ENHRY; CDR2 reads SYGVKD. The CDR3 totals 14 residues. The CDR3 here is CAISEGADNYEQYF. As DNA, the CDR3 is TGTGCCATCAGTGAGGGAGCTGACAACTACGAGCAGTACTTC.

The sample holds many counts of this clonotype. The chain recombines TRBV18 with TRBJ1-1; TRBD1 is a possible D gene (5 bases). CDR3 size: 14 residues. Looked up from germline, CDR1 is KGHSH and CDR2 is LQKENI. V dropped 3 bases and J dropped 1 base, with 9 bases sitting between them. As DNA, the CDR3 is TGTGCCAGCTCACCTTCGGGACGGAACACTGAAGCTTTCTTT. It codes for CASSPSGRNTEAFF.

This clonotype has at least ten counts. V is TRBV7-9 and J is TRBJ2-3, with TRBD1 as a possible D gene (5 bases). CDR1 and CDR2 from the germline V gene are SEHNR and FQNEAQ (reference sequence). The V end was cut by 1 base, the J end by 4 bases, with 12 bases between. The CDR3 extends over 15 amino acids. The CDR3 coding sequence is TGTGCCAGCAGCTTAGGTGGACAACCCGCAGATACGCAGTATTTT. This gives the protein CASSLGGQPADTQYF.

This clonotype was counted at least ten times. The CDR3 is CASSAGPYEQYF. The CDR3 DNA follows: TGTGCCAGCAGTGCCGGGCCCTACGAGCAGTACTTC. This rearrangement joins TRBV2 to TRBJ2-7; no clear D gene. The CDR3 extends over 12 amino acids. The ends were cut back, 4 bases at V and 2 bases at J, with 6 bases in the middle. Germline V gives CDR1 SNHLY, CDR2 FYNNEI. Complete variable domain (other parts from reference TRBV2 and TRBJ2-7): EPEVTQTPSHQVTQMGQEVILRCVPISNHLYFYWYRQILGQKVEFLVSFYNNEISEKSEIFDDQFSVERPDGSNFTLKIRSTKLEDSAMYFCASSAGPYEQYFGPGTRLTVT.

At least ten counts were recorded for this clonotype. V gene TRBV7-8 combines with J gene TRBJ2-5, with D hard to call. The length of the CDR3 is 12 residues. CDR1 and CDR2 from the germline V gene are SGHVS and FQNEAQ. The germline V and J ends were trimmed by 1 base and 5 bases, with 5 bases remaining between them. For the CDR3, the DNA is TGTGCCAGCAGCTTAGTAGTCGAGACCCAGTACTTC. Protein: CASSLVVETQYF.

For this clonotype: This may be a read error: a much more frequent sequence differs by one nucleotide. The chain has TRBV28 and TRBJ2-3; 7 nucleotides match TRBD1. The CDR3 runs to 15 residues. The trim removed 5 bases at V and 4 bases at J, leaving 9 bases unmatched. Per the germline V gene, CDR1 is MDHEN and CDR2 is SYDVKM. As DNA, the CDR3 is TGTGCCAGCAGTGAACAGGGGATTGTCGCAGATACGCAGTATTTT. Residues: CASSEQGIVADTQYF.

V and J are TRBV13 and TRBJ2-3; D could derive from TRBD1 or TRBD2 (5 bases each). The V gene's germline CDR1 is PRHDT and CDR2 FYEKMQ (reference sequence). Trimming removed 8 bases from V and 0 bases from J, with 15 bases in between. This CDR3 has 15 residues. The CDR3, as DNA: TGTGCCAGCGGCCGACCCCGGGACAGCACAGATACGCAGTATTTT. This codes for CASGRPRDSTDTQYF.

The table lists this clonotype with a few counts. The DNA of the CDR3 is TGCGCCAGCAGCCAATTTCCGAGGGGAAGCTGGCCCGAGCAGTACTTC. This gives the protein CASSQFPRGSWPEQYF. V is TRBV4-1 and J is TRBJ2-7, with D perhaps matching TRBD1 or TRBD2 (5 bases each). Germline CDR1 is MGHRA and CDR2 is YSYEKL. The CDR3 is made up of 16 amino acids. Trimming removed 2 bases at V and 6 bases at J, with 20 bases between.

This clonotype was detected many times. The chain couples TRBV4-1 to TRBJ2-3, with a weak D call TRBD2 (5 bases). CDR1 and CDR2 from the germline V gene are MGHRA and YSYEKL. The CDR3 consists of 17 residues. The V and J ends lost 0 bases and 4 bases respectively, with 17 bases between them. The DNA of the CDR3 is TGCGCCAGCAGCCAAGATCGGGAAGCGGCACAATCAGATACGCAGTATTTT. Protein sequence: CASSQDREAAQSDTQYF.

This chain connects TRBV6-5 to TRBJ1-3; TRBD1 matches 9 bases. The V gene end was trimmed by 3 bases and the J gene end by 1 base; junction bases not matched to a gene: 1. This CDR3 is 15 amino acids long. Germline V lookup: CDR1 MNHEY, CDR2 SVGAGI. CDR3: CASSYGTGSGNTIYF. Here the CDR3 DNA reads TGTGCCAGCAGTTATGGGACAGGGTCTGGAAACACCATATATTTT.

This clonotype has only a few counts. J is TRBJ1-5 and V is TRBV12-3 or TRBV12-4, with D uncertain. The V and J ends lost 4 bases and 4 bases respectively, with 8 bases between them. The CDR3 runs 13 residues. CDR3 amino acids: CASSYTENQPQHF. For the CDR3, the DNA is TGTGCCAGCAGTTACACCGAGAATCAGCCCCAGCATTTT.